Listed below are T cell receptor beta chains from one sample, sequenced in a study of vaccination effects on CD4 cells after COVID-19. These receptors are not linked to any known antigen. Clones were sequenced by immunoSEQ multiplex PCR, and TCRdb holds only the in-frame ones, with some missing. This sample has roughly 13,000 clones; around 72% occur once, and the top ten carry 8% to 10%. The sequencing here drew on CD4+ T cells from PBMCs cultured with SARS-CoV-2 spike peptides, taken after COVID-19 vaccination. The receptors stem from a human donor who received a COVID-19 vaccine. The CDR3 runs from the conserved cysteine through the conserved F or W. A D gene is named only where the DNA matches it firmly. Only some rows state a clone size, as once, few, many or a class for expanded clones.

CDR3aa: CASSVRGGPLDEQYF
CDR3nt: TGTGCCAGCAGCGTCCGGGGTGGTCCGCTGGACGAGCAGTACTTC
abundance: .
d_gene: .
v_gene: TRBV9
len: 15
j_gene: TRBJ2-7

CDR3aa: CASSPSGRAGGYTF
CDR3nt: TGTGCCAGCAGTCCTTCGGGCAGGGCGGGAGGCTACACCTTC
abundance: once
d_gene: .
v_gene: TRBV28
len: 14
j_gene: TRBJ1-2

CDR3aa: CASSLQGSYGYTF
CDR3nt: TGTGCCAGCAGCCTACAGGGATCCTATGGCTACACCTTC
abundance: .
d_gene: .
v_gene: TRBV3-1/TRBV3-2
len: 13
j_gene: TRBJ1-2

CDR3aa: CASSKAGRDREGNGYTF
CDR3nt: TGTGCCAGCAGCAAAGCGGGCCGGGACAGGGAAGGGAACGGCTACACCTTC
abundance: once
d_gene: .
v_gene: TRBV21-1
len: 17
j_gene: TRBJ1-2

CDR3aa: CASSILRNEQFF
CDR3nt: TGTGCCAGTAGTATTTTGAGGAATGAGCAGTTCTTC
abundance: once
d_gene: .
v_gene: TRBV19
len: 12
j_gene: TRBJ2-1

CDR3aa: CASKTGARENSPLHF
CDR3nt: TGCGCCAGCAAAACTGGGGCCAGAGAAAATTCACCCCTCCACTTT
abundance: once
d_gene: .
v_gene: TRBV5-1
len: 15
j_gene: TRBJ1-6

CDR3aa: CASGISRFSNQPQHF
CDR3nt: TGTGCCAGCGGGATTTCACGATTTAGCAATCAGCCCCAGCATTTT
abundance: .
d_gene: .
v_gene: TRBV2
len: 15
j_gene: TRBJ1-5

CDR3aa: CSVVNPGTSNTEAFF
CDR3nt: TGCAGCGTCGTCAACCCCGGGACATCGAACACTGAAGCTTTCTTT
abundance: .
d_gene: .
v_gene: TRBV29-1
len: 15
j_gene: TRBJ1-1

CDR3aa: CASSYSDRAGYEQYF
CDR3nt: TGTGCCAGCAGTTACTCCGACAGGGCCGGCTACGAGCAGTACTTC
abundance: .
d_gene: TRBD1
v_gene: TRBV6-6
len: 15
j_gene: TRBJ2-7

CDR3aa: CASSLDPGAGANVLTF
CDR3nt: TGTGCCAGCAGCTTAGATCCGGGAGCCGGGGCCAACGTCCTGACTTTC
abundance: .
d_gene: .
v_gene: TRBV11-2
len: 16
j_gene: TRBJ2-6

CDR3aa: CASRPGAKNIQYF
CDR3nt: TGTGCCAGCAGACCTGGAGCCAAAAACATTCAGTACTTC
abundance: .
d_gene: .
v_gene: TRBV12-3/TRBV12-4
len: 13
j_gene: TRBJ2-4

CDR3aa: CASSWGGLEGYTF
CDR3nt: TGTGCCAGCAGTTGGGGGGGGTTAGAGGGCTACACCTTC
abundance: .
d_gene: .
v_gene: TRBV2
len: 13
j_gene: TRBJ1-2

CDR3aa: CASTMDGSSGNTIYF
CDR3nt: TGTGCCAGCACCATGGACGGTTCCTCTGGAAACACCATATATTTT
abundance: .
d_gene: .
v_gene: TRBV25-1
len: 15
j_gene: TRBJ1-3

CDR3aa: CASKPDRSSYEQYF
CDR3nt: TGTGCCAGCAAGCCTGACAGGTCCTCCTACGAGCAGTACTTC
abundance: .
d_gene: .
v_gene: TRBV2
len: 14
j_gene: TRBJ2-7

CDR3aa: CASSVFSGDSGELFF
CDR3nt: TGTGCCAGCAGCGTCTTTAGCGGGGACTCCGGGGAGCTGTTTTTT
abundance: few
d_gene: TRBD2
v_gene: TRBV9
len: 15
j_gene: TRBJ2-2

CDR3aa: CASKIWDTQYF
CDR3nt: TGTGCCAGCAAGATTTGGGATACGCAGTATTTT
abundance: once
d_gene: .
v_gene: TRBV25-1
len: 11
j_gene: TRBJ2-3

CDR3aa: CSARENYGYTF
CDR3nt: TGCAGTGCTCGGGAAAACTATGGCTACACCTTC
abundance: .
d_gene: .
v_gene: TRBV20-1
len: 11
j_gene: TRBJ1-2

CDR3aa: CAWSVKGARNTEAFF
CDR3nt: TGTGCCTGGAGTGTAAAGGGCGCGCGGAACACTGAAGCTTTCTTT
abundance: .
d_gene: .
v_gene: TRBV30
len: 15
j_gene: TRBJ1-1

CDR3aa: CASSSQTGGIEAFF
CDR3nt: TGTGCCAGCAGTTCCCAGACAGGGGGCATTGAAGCTTTCTTT
abundance: .
d_gene: TRBD1
v_gene: TRBV6-6
len: 14
j_gene: TRBJ1-1

CDR3aa: CASSEMAGGKETQYF
CDR3nt: TGTGCCAGCAGTGAGATGGCGGGGGGCAAAGAGACCCAGTACTTC
abundance: once
d_gene: TRBD2
v_gene: TRBV6-1
len: 15
j_gene: TRBJ2-5

CDR3aa: CASSRVTPYGYTF
CDR3nt: TGTGCCAGCAGTAGAGTTACCCCCTATGGCTACACCTTC
abundance: .
d_gene: .
v_gene: TRBV28
len: 13
j_gene: TRBJ1-2

CDR3aa: CASSTRDRAFYGYTF
CDR3nt: TGTGCCAGCAGCACCCGGGACAGGGCCTTCTATGGCTACACCTTC
abundance: .
d_gene: TRBD1
v_gene: TRBV7-9
len: 15
j_gene: TRBJ1-2

CDR3aa: CASSEPGYTF
CDR3nt: TGTGCCAGCAGTGAACCCGGCTACACCTTC
abundance: .
d_gene: .
v_gene: TRBV2
len: 10
j_gene: TRBJ1-2

CDR3aa: CASSLDYGTQYF
CDR3nt: TGTGCCAGCAGTCTAGATTATGGGACCCAGTACTTC
abundance: once
d_gene: .
v_gene: TRBV2
len: 12
j_gene: TRBJ2-5

CDR3aa: CASSGGTTGELFF
CDR3nt: TGTGCCAGCAGCGGAGGTACCACCGGGGAGCTGTTTTTT
abundance: many
d_gene: .
v_gene: TRBV7-3
len: 13
j_gene: TRBJ2-2

CDR3aa: CASSLIPGTSNGYTF
CDR3nt: TGTGCCAGCAGCCTCATCCCGGGGACAAGCAATGGCTACACCTTC
abundance: few
d_gene: .
v_gene: TRBV5-6
len: 15
j_gene: TRBJ1-2

CDR3aa: CASSSRLAGVGEQYF
CDR3nt: TGTGCCAGTAGTTCCCGACTAGCGGGAGTAGGCGAGCAGTACTTC
abundance: .
d_gene: TRBD2
v_gene: TRBV19
len: 15
j_gene: TRBJ2-7

CDR3aa: CSVGSGRGGKLFF
CDR3nt: TGCAGCGTTGGCTCGGGCCGGGGCGGAAAACTGTTTTTT
abundance: .
d_gene: .
v_gene: TRBV29-1
len: 13
j_gene: TRBJ1-4

CDR3aa: CASSIQAGVQETQYF
CDR3nt: TGTGCCAGCAGTATTCAAGCGGGGGTTCAAGAGACCCAGTACTTC
abundance: .
d_gene: TRBD2
v_gene: TRBV6-5
len: 15
j_gene: TRBJ2-5

CDR3aa: CASTPTGAVNTGELFF
CDR3nt: TGTGCCAGCACCCCGACGGGAGCGGTAAACACCGGGGAGCTGTTTTTT
abundance: .
d_gene: .
v_gene: TRBV27
len: 16
j_gene: TRBJ2-2

CDR3aa: CASSLTERMYEQYF
CDR3nt: TGCGCCAGCAGTCTTACGGAACGGATGTACGAGCAGTACTTC
abundance: .
d_gene: .
v_gene: TRBV5-1
len: 14
j_gene: TRBJ2-7

CDR3aa: CASSRLRGRGAEAFF
CDR3nt: TGTGCCAGCAGTCGTCTTCGGGGTCGGGGCGCTGAAGCTTTCTTT
abundance: .
d_gene: .
v_gene: TRBV6-6
len: 15
j_gene: TRBJ1-1

CDR3aa: CASSPGTANYGYTF
CDR3nt: TGCGCCAGCAGCCCTGGGACAGCCAACTATGGCTACACCTTC
abundance: .
d_gene: TRBD1
v_gene: TRBV5-1
len: 14
j_gene: TRBJ1-2

CDR3aa: CASSVGFGTYNSPLHF
CDR3nt: TGTGCCAGCAGCGTAGGTTTCGGGACCTATAATTCACCCCTCCACTTT
abundance: .
d_gene: .
v_gene: TRBV9
len: 16
j_gene: TRBJ1-6

CDR3aa: CAWMDPPGYTF
CDR3nt: TGTGCCTGGATGGACCCACCTGGCTACACCTTC
abundance: once
d_gene: .
v_gene: TRBV30
len: 11
j_gene: TRBJ1-2

CDR3aa: CASSLAPSGYMGTQYF
CDR3nt: TGTGCCAGCAGCTTAGCGCCTAGCGGGTACATGGGGACCCAGTACTTC
abundance: .
d_gene: TRBD2
v_gene: TRBV7-2
len: 16
j_gene: TRBJ2-5

CDR3aa: CASSSGTGKGEQYF
CDR3nt: TGTGCCAGCAGCTCCGGGACAGGGAAGGGGGAGCAGTACTTC
abundance: .
d_gene: TRBD1
v_gene: TRBV7-9
len: 14
j_gene: TRBJ2-7

CDR3aa: CASSQDASRRYSYNEQFF
CDR3nt: TGCGCCAGCAGCCAAGATGCGAGTCGGAGATACTCCTACAATGAGCAGTTCTTC
abundance: .
d_gene: .
v_gene: TRBV4-3
len: 18
j_gene: TRBJ2-1

CDR3aa: CASTQGAPGSNEKLFF
CDR3nt: TGCGCCAGCACTCAGGGGGCGCCGGGAAGTAATGAAAAACTGTTTTTT
abundance: .
d_gene: TRBD1
v_gene: TRBV5-1
len: 16
j_gene: TRBJ1-4

CDR3aa: CASRPQGAFNQPQHF
CDR3nt: TGTGCCAGCAGACCACAGGGGGCATTCAATCAGCCCCAGCATTTT
abundance: .
d_gene: TRBD1
v_gene: TRBV6-5
len: 15
j_gene: TRBJ1-5

CDR3aa: CASSQASGSSYNEQFF
CDR3nt: TGCGCCAGCAGCCAAGCTAGCGGGAGCTCCTACAATGAGCAGTTCTTC
abundance: .
d_gene: TRBD2
v_gene: TRBV4-1
len: 16
j_gene: TRBJ2-1

CDR3aa: CASSPRGTSGRAGEQFF
CDR3nt: TGTGCCAGCAGCCCCCGGGGTACTAGCGGGAGGGCCGGGGAGCAGTTCTTC
abundance: .
d_gene: TRBD2
v_gene: TRBV3-1/TRBV3-2
len: 17
j_gene: TRBJ2-1

CDR3aa: CASSLGGAGEQFF
CDR3nt: TGTGCCAGCAGTTTGGGGGGGGCGGGTGAGCAGTTCTTC
abundance: .
d_gene: .
v_gene: TRBV12-3/TRBV12-4
len: 13
j_gene: TRBJ2-1

CDR3aa: CASSLGTSGNYEQYF
CDR3nt: TGTGCCAGCAGCTTAGGGACTAGCGGGAACTACGAGCAGTACTTC
abundance: .
d_gene: TRBD2
v_gene: TRBV7-2
len: 15
j_gene: TRBJ2-7

CDR3aa: CASSISSGGRETQYF
CDR3nt: TGCGCCAGCAGCATATCTAGCGGGGGGAGAGAGACCCAGTACTTC
abundance: .
d_gene: TRBD2
v_gene: TRBV5-1
len: 15
j_gene: TRBJ2-5

CDR3aa: CASTSAGALTDTQYF
CDR3nt: TGTGCCAGCACCTCAGCGGGGGCGCTCACAGATACGCAGTATTTT
abundance: few
d_gene: TRBD2
v_gene: TRBV6-6
len: 15
j_gene: TRBJ2-3

CDR3aa: CASSPRDRGIGNTIYF
CDR3nt: TGCGCCAGCAGCCCCCGGGACAGGGGGATTGGAAACACCATATATTTT
abundance: .
d_gene: TRBD1
v_gene: TRBV4-1
len: 16
j_gene: TRBJ1-3

CDR3aa: CASSFRGEQYF
CDR3nt: TGTGCCAGCAGCTTTCGGGGCGAGCAGTACTTC
abundance: .
d_gene: .
v_gene: TRBV11-2
len: 11
j_gene: TRBJ2-7

CDR3aa: CASSLATSGRGFF
CDR3nt: TGCGCCAGCAGCTTGGCGACTAGCGGGAGGGGGTTCTTC
abundance: .
d_gene: TRBD2
v_gene: TRBV5-1
len: 13
j_gene: TRBJ2-1

CDR3aa: CASSFGTGGRGYTF
CDR3nt: TGTGCCAGCAGCTTCGGGACAGGGGGCAGGGGCTACACCTTC
abundance: once
d_gene: TRBD1
v_gene: TRBV7-2
len: 14
j_gene: TRBJ1-2

CDR3aa: CASSTGTGYGNTEAFF
CDR3nt: TGTGCCAGCAGCACCGGGACAGGGTATGGGAACACTGAAGCTTTCTTT
abundance: .
d_gene: TRBD1
v_gene: TRBV7-2
len: 16
j_gene: TRBJ1-1

CDR3aa: CASSLRPFTGLVYNEQFF
CDR3nt: TGTGCCAGCAGCTTAAGGCCCTTTACGGGACTAGTTTACAATGAGCAGTTCTTC
abundance: medium-sized
d_gene: TRBD2
v_gene: TRBV7-2
len: 18
j_gene: TRBJ2-1

CDR3aa: CASSERTENTQYF
CDR3nt: TGTGCCAGCAGTGAAAGGACTGAGAATACGCAGTATTTT
abundance: .
d_gene: .
v_gene: TRBV25-1
len: 13
j_gene: TRBJ2-3

CDR3aa: CASSITSGRRVGNEQFF
CDR3nt: TGTGCCAGTAGTATAACCAGCGGGAGGAGAGTCGGTAATGAGCAGTTCTTC
abundance: once
d_gene: TRBD2
v_gene: TRBV19
len: 17
j_gene: TRBJ2-1

CDR3aa: CASSQVAGTGKSSGNTIYF
CDR3nt: TGTGCCAGCAGCCAAGTTGCAGGGACAGGGAAGAGCTCTGGAAACACCATATATTTT
abundance: few
d_gene: TRBD1
v_gene: TRBV3-1/TRBV3-2
len: 19
j_gene: TRBJ1-3

CDR3aa: CAWSVKGGYGYTF
CDR3nt: TGTGCCTGGAGTGTAAAGGGGGGCTATGGCTACACCTTC
abundance: few
d_gene: .
v_gene: TRBV30
len: 13
j_gene: TRBJ1-2

CDR3aa: CASSQRAADTQYF
CDR3nt: TGTGCCAGCAGCCAACGGGCCGCAGATACGCAGTATTTT
abundance: .
d_gene: .
v_gene: TRBV3-1/TRBV3-2
len: 13
j_gene: TRBJ2-3

CDR3aa: CASSVGEGVGTGELFF
CDR3nt: TGTGCCAGCAGCGTAGGTGAGGGGGTAGGCACCGGGGAGCTGTTTTTT
abundance: .
d_gene: .
v_gene: TRBV9
len: 16
j_gene: TRBJ2-2

CDR3aa: CASSSFPNTEAFF
CDR3nt: TGTGCCAGCAGCTCCTTTCCGAACACTGAAGCTTTCTTT
abundance: .
d_gene: .
v_gene: TRBV5-5
len: 13
j_gene: TRBJ1-1